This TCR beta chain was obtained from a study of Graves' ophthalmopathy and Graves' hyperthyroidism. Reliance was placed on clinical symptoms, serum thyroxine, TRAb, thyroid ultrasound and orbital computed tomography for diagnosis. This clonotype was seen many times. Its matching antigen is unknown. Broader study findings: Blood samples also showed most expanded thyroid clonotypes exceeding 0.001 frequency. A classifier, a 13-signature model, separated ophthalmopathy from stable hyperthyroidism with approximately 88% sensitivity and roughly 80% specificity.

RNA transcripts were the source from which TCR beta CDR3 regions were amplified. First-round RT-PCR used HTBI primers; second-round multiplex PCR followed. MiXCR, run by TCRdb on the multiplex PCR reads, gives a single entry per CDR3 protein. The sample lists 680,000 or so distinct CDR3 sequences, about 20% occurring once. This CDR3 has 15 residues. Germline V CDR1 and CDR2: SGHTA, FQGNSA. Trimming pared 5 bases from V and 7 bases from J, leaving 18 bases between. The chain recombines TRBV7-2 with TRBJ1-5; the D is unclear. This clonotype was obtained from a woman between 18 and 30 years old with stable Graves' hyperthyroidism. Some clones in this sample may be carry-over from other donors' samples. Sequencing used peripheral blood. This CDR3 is CASSRHMGSEQPQHF. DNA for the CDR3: TGTGCCAGCAGCCGTCACATGGGTTCAGAACAGCCCCAGCATTTT.